Shown below are 22 T cell receptor beta chains from a single sample sequenced in a study of graft-versus-host responses after intestinal transplantation. Irradiated, violet-dye-labeled stimulators (approximately 200,000) were plated alongside approximately 200,000 CFSE-labeled responders. This table comes from immunoSEQ multiplex PCR, and its TCRdb copy is limited to in-frame clones, with some not included. The table has about 10,000 clones, roughly 34% seen once. This sample comprised alloreactive CD8+ T cells from a mixed lymphocyte reaction culture, obtained before intestinal transplant. Subset described: CFSE-low proliferating T cells sorted from roughly 6-day pre-transplant mixed lymphocyte reaction (GvH or HvG direction). The receptors originated from a human patient who received an intestinal transplant.

This clone has just a few counts. This chain connects TRBV7-3 to TRBJ2-5; perhaps TRBD1 as D (5 bases). CDR1 and CDR2 from the germline V gene are SGHTA and FQGTGA. The CDR3 totals 14 residues. Deletions cut 11 bases from V and 1 base from J, with 17 bases between. This CDR3 is CAGTIREPQETQYF. The CDR3 DNA is TGTGCCGGTACTATCAGGGAACCCCAAGAGACCCAGTACTTC.

V gene TRBV2 combines with J gene TRBJ1-2; D ambiguous. The germline V gene encodes CDR1 SNHLY and CDR2 FYNNEI. This CDR3 is built from 15 residues. Trimming pared 3 bases from V and 7 bases from J, leaving 18 bases between. In DNA, the CDR3 is TGTGCCAGCAGTGACTTTGGCGGCGTCCATAGTGGCTACACCTTC. Translated: CASSDFGGVHSGYTF.

On this clone itself: This could be a read error, since a much larger clone is one nucleotide away. The CDR3 coding sequence is TGCGCCAGCAGCCAAGCCGACGACAGGGGGCTTCAGCCCCAGCATTTT. Protein: CASSQADDRGLQPQHF. This chain links TRBV4-1 with TRBJ1-5, with 10 bases matching TRBD1. J was trimmed by 6 bases and V by 1 base; bases with no gene match: 6. This CDR3 spans 16 amino acids. Germline CDR1 reads MGHRA; CDR2 reads YSYEKL.

This clone showed up just a few times. The V gene is TRBV7-8, the J gene TRBJ2-7, with TRBD1 matching 7 bases. CDR1 is SGHVS and CDR2 is FQNEAQ in the germline V gene. There are 16 residues in the CDR3. V gave up 1 base and J gave up 2 bases; unmatched junction bases: 8. CDR3 sequence: CASSLEGAGGPYEQYF. The CDR3 DNA reads as TGTGCCAGCAGCTTAGAGGGGGCAGGAGGTCCCTACGAGCAGTACTTC.

This chain uses TRBV11-2 with TRBJ1-6; 8 positions agree with TRBD1. Unmatched junction bases numbered 3, after V lost 3 bases and J lost 5 bases. The CDR3 contains 15 residues. Germline values: CDR1 SGHAT, CDR2 FQNNGV. CDR3 nucleotide sequence: TGTGCCAGCAGCTTCGGGACAGGCCATAATTCACCCCTCCACTTT. It encodes CASSFGTGHNSPLHF. Full variable domain (rest looked up from reference TRBV11-2 and TRBJ1-6): EAGVAQSPRYKIIEKRQSVAFWCNPISGHATLYWYQQILGQGPKLLIQFQNNGVVDDSQLPKDRFSAERLKGVDSTLKIQPAKLEDSAVYLCASSFGTGHNSPLHFGNGTRLTVT.

The chain employs TRBV28 and TRBJ2-7, with D perhaps TRBD1 (6 bases). The CDR3 is 15 amino acids. The germline V gene encodes CDR1 MDHEN and CDR2 SYDVKM. V was pared by 4 bases and J by 3 bases, with 16 bases between. CDR3 bases: TGTGCCAGCAGTTCACATGGACAGACGGGCTACGAGCAGTACTTC. Its protein product is CASSSHGQTGYEQYF.

CDR3 protein: CASSQDGRESTDTQYF. CDR3 in DNA: TGTGCCAGCAGCCAAGACGGGAGGGAGAGCACAGATACGCAGTATTTT. The chain recombines TRBV4-2 with TRBJ2-3, with TRBD2 matching over 8 bases. The ends lost 0 bases at V and 0 bases at J; junction bases unmatched: 2. Germline values: CDR1 LGHNA, CDR2 YNFKEQ. The CDR3 length is 16 residues.

By sample share, this clone is medium-sized. The J gene is TRBJ2-1, the V gene TRBV19; D may be TRBD2 (6 bases). Germline CDR1 is LNHDA and CDR2 is SQIVND (reference sequence). Trimming pared 7 bases from V and 1 base from J, leaving 14 bases between. This CDR3 spans 15 amino acids. The CDR3 reads CASTTDGGSYNEQFF. CDR3 in DNA: TGTGCCAGTACCACGGACGGAGGGTCCTACAATGAGCAGTTCTTC.

The rearrangement joins TRBV4-2 to TRBJ1-5; 10 bases agree with TRBD1. The germline CDR1 and CDR2 sequences are LGHNA and YNFKEQ. The V and J ends lost 3 bases and 5 bases, in that order; junction bases with no gene match: 4. The CDR3 is 15 residues long. The DNA of the CDR3 is TGTGCCAGCAGCCACCTAGGACAGGGGGATCAGCCCCAGCATTTT. This encodes CASSHLGQGDQPQHF.

This clone turned up a few times. This chain joins TRBV15 and TRBJ1-1; weak D call: TRBD1 (5 bases). Trimming took 3 bases from V and 3 from J, leaving 14 bases between them. This CDR3 is built from 15 residues. Germline CDR1 is LNHNV and CDR2 is YYDKDF (reference sequence). CDR3 sequence: CATSRQGVRDTEAFF. The DNA for the CDR3 is TGTGCCACCAGCAGGCAGGGCGTCCGGGACACTGAAGCTTTCTTT.

The rearrangement joins TRBV5-1 to TRBJ1-1; D perhaps matches TRBD1 (6 bases). The V and J ends lost 0 bases and 4 bases respectively, with 13 bases between them. Germline V gene data show CDR1 as SGHRS and CDR2 as YFSETQ. This CDR3 is built from 15 residues. The CDR3 region has the DNA TGCGCCAGCAGCTTGGCACAGGGTTCTCTCACTGAAGCTTTCTTT. Translation: CASSLAQGSLTEAFF.

This clone turned up a few times. V usage is TRBV28 and J usage is TRBJ2-2; 9 nucleotides align to TRBD2. Germline V lookup: CDR1 MDHEN, CDR2 SYDVKM. V shed 4 bases and J 5 bases; nucleotides not matched to a gene: 8. This CDR3 is 16 amino acids long. CDR3 residues: CASSWAGGPLTGELFF. Here the CDR3 DNA reads TGTGCCAGCAGTTGGGCGGGGGGGCCTTTAACCGGGGAGCTGTTTTTT.

The chain has TRBV15 and TRBJ1-5; D remains unclear. Germline V lookup: CDR1 LNHNV, CDR2 YYDKDF (reference sequence). The CDR3 has 15 amino acids. The V and J ends lost 1 base and 7 bases respectively, with 14 bases between them. CDR3 nucleotides: TGTGCCACCAGCAGAGTTAGGGAGGGTATGCAGCCCCAGCATTTT. This codes for CATSRVREGMQPQHF.

J is TRBJ2-5 and V is TRBV4-1, with D possibly being TRBD2 (6 bases). V was shortened by 4 bases and J by 2 bases, with 14 bases between the two germline ends. Germline CDR1 is MGHRA and CDR2 is YSYEKL. There are 15 residues in the CDR3. The CDR3, as DNA: TGCGCCAGCAGCCGAGCCTGGGGACTTCAAGAGACCCAGTACTTC. It translates to CASSRAWGLQETQYF.

This chain connects TRBV7-6 to TRBJ2-1; 7 bases line up with TRBD1. Germline V CDR1 and CDR2: SGHVS, FNYEAQ. This CDR3 has 15 amino acids. This CDR3 is CASTGNRGTYNEQFF. The CDR3, as DNA: TGTGCTAGTACCGGGAACAGGGGCACCTACAATGAGCAGTTCTTC.

In its sample, this clone was seen a few times. This rearrangement joins TRBV27 to TRBJ1-6, with 7 bases aligning to TRBD1. This CDR3 has 17 residues. Trimming removed 1 base from V and 14 bases from J; junction bases left unmatched: 17. The germline V gene encodes CDR1 MNHEY and CDR2 SMNVEV (reference sequence). The CDR3 spells CASSLWWTGRSALSLHF. The CDR3 DNA sequence: TGTGCCAGCAGTTTATGGTGGACAGGACGTTCCGCCCTATCCCTCCACTTT.

CDR3 region: CASKPLGRSTDTQYF. The CDR3 DNA follows: TGCGCCAGCAAACCACTTGGGAGGAGCACAGATACGCAGTATTTT. The rearrangement uses TRBV5-1 and TRBJ2-3, with D tentatively TRBD2 (6 bases). V was pared by 6 bases and J by 0 bases, with 14 bases between. This CDR3 region has 15 residues. CDR1 SGHRS and CDR2 YFSETQ come from the germline V gene. The full variable domain, rest sourced from reference TRBV5-1 and TRBJ2-3, is KAGVTQTPRYLIKTRGQQVTLSCSPISGHRSVSWYQQTPGQGLQFLFEYFSETQRNKGNFPGRFSGRQFSNSRSEMNVSTLELGDSALYLCASKPLGRSTDTQYFGPGTRLTVL.

The chain combines TRBV27 with TRBJ2-1; 7 bases match TRBD2. Germline trimming cut 8 bases from V and 6 bases from J; bases unmatched to any gene: 7. This CDR3 contains 13 residues. Germline V gene data show CDR1 as MNHEY and CDR2 as SMNVEV (reference sequence). CDR3 nucleotide sequence: TGTGCCAGCGGACTAGGACGGCTCAATGAGCAGTTCTTC. Translated, it gives CASGLGRLNEQFF.

This clone was counted only a few times. The chain combines TRBV5-1 with TRBJ2-7; TRBD1 matches 7 bases. The CDR3 contains 14 residues. Per the germline V gene, CDR1 is SGHRS and CDR2 is YFSETQ. V lost 0 bases and J lost 4; bases outside the gene matches: 4. The CDR3 DNA is TGCGCCAGCAGCTTGGAGGGGGCTTGGTACGAGCAGTACTTC. Amino acids: CASSLEGAWYEQYF.

The chain is built from TRBV11-3 and TRBJ2-3; 12 nucleotides match TRBD2. The CDR3 spans 16 residues. J was trimmed by 2 bases and V by 4 bases; bases with no gene match: 4. Germline V gene sequence: CDR1 SGHNT, CDR2 YENEEA. The CDR3 sequence: CASSSRTSGITDTQYF. The CDR3 nucleotides are TGTGCCAGCAGCTCCCGGACTAGCGGGATCACAGATACGCAGTATTTT.

This chain links TRBV2 with TRBJ2-7, with 9 bases identical to TRBD2. The ends lost 0 bases at V and 3 bases at J; junction bases unmatched: 12. CDR3 length equals 18 residues. Looked up from germline, CDR1 is SNHLY and CDR2 is FYNNEI. CDR3 sequence (DNA): TGTGCCAGCAGTGAAGCCCCCTCGGGAGCGGGGGGTTACTACGAGCAGTACTTC. This codes for CASSEAPSGAGGYYEQYF.

V usage is TRBV7-9 and J usage is TRBJ2-1; 7 nucleotides align to TRBD2. Per germline, CDR1 SEHNR and CDR2 FQNEAQ (reference sequence). Trimming removed 2 bases from V and 5 bases from J; junction bases left unmatched: 3. The CDR3 extends over 14 amino acids. CDR3 sequence: CASSLMGGNNEQFF. The CDR3 DNA follows: TGTGCCAGCAGCTTAATGGGAGGGAACAATGAGCAGTTCTTC. Supplemented by reference TRBV7-9 and TRBJ2-1, the full variable domain reads DTGVSQNPRHKITKRGQNVTFRCDPISEHNRLYWYRQTLGQGPEFLTYFQNEAQLEKSRLLSDRFSAERPKGSFSTLEIQRTEQGDSAMYLCASSLMGGNNEQFFGPGTRLTVL.